This entry lists 6 T cell receptor beta chains sequenced from one sample in a study of shared clonotypes between healthy human individuals. Measured with immunoSEQ multiplex PCR; TCRdb has only the in-frame clones, and not every one. The table includes over a million clones, roughly 80% detected once. The sequenced sample consisted of memory CD4+ T cells sorted from blood. Subset specified: CD45RA-negative fraction. The receptors originated from a man aged 18 to 30 in good health.

The gene calls are TRBV6-6 and TRBJ1-2; D uncertain. Looked up from germline, CDR1 is MNHNY and CDR2 is SVGAGI (reference sequence). Trimming left V 5 bases short and J 4 bases short, with 11 bases between. The CDR3 contains 13 residues. The CDR3 protein is CASSLLNSYGYTF. In DNA form, the CDR3 reads TGTGCCAGCAGTCTGCTAAACAGCTATGGCTACACCTTC.

The sample holds a few counts of this clone. The gene calls are TRBV10-3 and TRBJ1-3; D remains ambiguous. Trimming cost V 4 bases and J 0 bases, with 7 bases left between them. The CDR3 covers 14 residues. Germline V gives CDR1 ENHRY, CDR2 SYGVKD. The CDR3, as DNA: TGTGCCATCAGTGGGTCTGTCTCTGGAAACACCATATATTTT. It yields the protein CAISGSVSGNTIYF.

The rearrangement links TRBV14 to TRBJ2-5; D unresolved. Germline V gene data show CDR1 as SGHDN and CDR2 as FVKESK. The CDR3 loop spans 13 amino acids. V gave up 0 bases and J gave up 3 bases, with 5 bases separating them. CDR3 sequence: CASSQDLEETQYF. DNA for the CDR3: TGTGCCAGCAGCCAAGATCTTGAAGAGACCCAGTACTTC.

This clone was observed a handful of times. This chain uses TRBV6-1 with TRBJ2-3; the match to TRBD2 covers 10 bases. Germline values: CDR1 MNHNS, CDR2 SASEGT. V lost 6 bases to trimming and J lost 9 bases; unmatched junction nucleotides: 9. This CDR3 spans 14 amino acids. DNA for the CDR3: TGTGCCAGCAGGCAAGCGGGGGGGCTAAGGACGCAGTATTTT. It yields the protein CASRQAGGLRTQYF.

The rearrangement joins TRBV7-8 to TRBJ1-2; TRBD1 matches at 7 bases. Germline V gene lookup returns CDR1 SGHVS and CDR2 FQNEAQ. V gave up 1 base and J gave up 6 bases; unmatched junction bases: 8. The CDR3 consists of 15 residues. CDR3 sequence: CASSLVGGKLHGYTF. For the CDR3, the DNA is TGTGCCAGCAGCTTAGTAGGGGGCAAACTCCATGGCTACACCTTC.

The chain carries TRBV4-1 and TRBJ2-2, with 10 bases fitting TRBD2. The germline gives CDR1 MGHRA, CDR2 YSYEKL. The length of the CDR3 is 18 residues. The V and J ends lost 3 bases and 2 bases, in that order; junction bases with no gene match: 9. The CDR3, as DNA: TGCGCCAGCAGCCAGTCTAGCGGGGGAGCTTTCAACACCGGGGAGCTGTTTTTT. As protein: CASSQSSGGAFNTGELFF.